Shown below are 9 T cell receptor beta chains from a single sample sequenced in a study of molecular identifiers for immune sequencing clone quantification. TCRdb processed the PCR reads anew with MiXCR; each CDR3 protein has one entry. The sample gives nearly 650,000 distinct CDR3 sequences, around 25% of which show up once; 0.78% is in the top ten. The specimen was naive CD8+ T cells from blood, with Jurkat cell RNA spiked in. Indicated subset: FACS-sorted CD8+CD4-CCR7+CD45RA+ naive T cells. These receptor sequences come from a human donor in good health. Some libraries in this study had Jurkat cell RNA spiked in.

The chain is built from TRBV29-1 and TRBJ1-1; D unresolved. V was shortened by 2 bases and J by 1 base, with 14 bases between the two germline ends. From germline, CDR1 is SQVTM and CDR2 ANQGSEA. The CDR3 spans 15 residues. The CDR3 protein is CSVESYKAANTEAFF. The DNA for the CDR3 is TGCAGCGTTGAATCTTATAAGGCAGCGAACACTGAAGCTTTCTTT.

The sample holds many counts of this clonotype. The chain carries TRBV24-1 and TRBJ2-3; D remains unclear. The CDR3 runs to 15 residues. Germline-derived CDR1 and CDR2 are KGHDR and SFDVKD. V lost 4 bases, J lost 4 bases, and 14 bases lay in between. The CDR3 DNA reads as TGTGCCACCAGTGACGTGACGGAAGCACCAGATACGCAGTATTTT. Its protein is CATSDVTEAPDTQYF.

This rearrangement joins TRBV6-5 to TRBJ1-6; TRBD1 aligns across 7 bases. Looked up from germline, CDR1 is MNHEY and CDR2 is SVGAGI. There are 16 residues in the CDR3. V was clipped by 0 bases and J by 4 bases; unmatched bases: 3. The CDR3 here is CASSYSPGQYNSPLHF. The CDR3 bases are TGTGCCAGCAGTTACTCCCCGGGACAGTATAATTCACCCCTCCACTTT.

With regard to this clonotype: Germline and junction disagree at one end, which may indicate a read error. This chain links TRBV20-1 with TRBJ2-7, with D possibly TRBD2 on 6 matching bases. The CDR3 runs to 13 residues. Germline V gene lookup returns CDR1 DFQATT and CDR2 SNEGSKA (reference sequence). CDR3 sequence reads: CRASASGVYAQYF. As DNA, the CDR3 is TGCCGTGCTAGCGCCTCGGGGGTTTACGCGCAGTACTTC.

The chain employs TRBV19 and TRBJ2-1; no clear D gene. Trimming stripped 5 bases from V and 7 bases from J, with 18 bases between. Germline lookup yields CDR1 LNHDA and CDR2 SQIVND (reference sequence). This CDR3 comprises 15 residues. The CDR3 bases are TGTGCCAGTAGTTCCCCGTTAGGCCTTCGGAATGAGCAGTTCTTC. It specifies CASSSPLGLRNEQFF.

This clonotype was observed many times. The chain carries TRBV27 and TRBJ1-1; possible D gene TRBD1, 5 bases. There are 13 residues in the CDR3. CDR1 is MNHEY and CDR2 is SMNVEV in the germline V gene (reference sequence). Trimming removed 9 bases at V and 2 bases at J, with 13 bases between. CDR3 in amino acids: CASRGGANTEAFF. In DNA form, the CDR3 reads TGTGCCAGTCGTGGGGGAGCAAACACTGAAGCTTTCTTT.

This clonotype was counted only a few times. The rearrangement uses TRBV5-6 and TRBJ1-2; 8 bases are a match to TRBD1. With V trimmed by 5 bases and J by 4 bases, 7 bases remained unmatched. Germline V lookup: CDR1 SGHDT, CDR2 YYEEEE. This CDR3 has 14 residues. The CDR3 DNA follows: TGTGCCAGCAGTTCTGAACAGGGGGTCTATGGCTACACCTTC. Protein: CASSSEQGVYGYTF.

The rearrangement links TRBV4-2 to TRBJ1-2; D not certain. Trimming removed 4 bases at V and 3 bases at J, with 9 bases between. From germline, CDR1 is LGHNA and CDR2 YNFKEQ. The CDR3 totals 13 residues. CDR3 nucleotide sequence: TGTGCCAGCAGCCGTGGATTGCACTATGGCTACACCTTC. Its protein product is CASSRGLHYGYTF.

The table lists this clonotype with many counts. In nucleotides, the CDR3 is TGCAGTGCTAGAGAGAGACGTAACTCTGGGGCCAACGTCCTGACTTTC. Residues: CSARERRNSGANVLTF. The chain recombines TRBV20-1 with TRBJ2-6; no clear D. Trimming stripped 0 bases from V and 0 bases from J, with 9 bases between. This CDR3 has 16 amino acids. Per the germline V gene, CDR1 is DFQATT and CDR2 is SNEGSKA (reference sequence).